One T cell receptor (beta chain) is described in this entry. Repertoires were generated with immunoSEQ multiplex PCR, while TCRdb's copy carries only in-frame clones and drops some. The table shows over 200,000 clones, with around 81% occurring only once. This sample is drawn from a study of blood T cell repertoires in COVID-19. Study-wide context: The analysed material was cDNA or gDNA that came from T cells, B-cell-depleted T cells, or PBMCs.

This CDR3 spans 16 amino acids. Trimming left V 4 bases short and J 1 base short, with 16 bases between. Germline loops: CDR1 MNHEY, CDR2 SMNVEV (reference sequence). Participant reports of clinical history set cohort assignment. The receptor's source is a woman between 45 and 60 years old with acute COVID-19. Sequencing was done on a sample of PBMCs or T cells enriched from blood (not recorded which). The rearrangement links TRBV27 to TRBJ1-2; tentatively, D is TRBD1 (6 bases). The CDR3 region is CASSSVATGSNYGYTF. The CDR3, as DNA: TGTGCCAGCAGTTCGGTCGCAACAGGGAGTAACTATGGCTACACCTTC.